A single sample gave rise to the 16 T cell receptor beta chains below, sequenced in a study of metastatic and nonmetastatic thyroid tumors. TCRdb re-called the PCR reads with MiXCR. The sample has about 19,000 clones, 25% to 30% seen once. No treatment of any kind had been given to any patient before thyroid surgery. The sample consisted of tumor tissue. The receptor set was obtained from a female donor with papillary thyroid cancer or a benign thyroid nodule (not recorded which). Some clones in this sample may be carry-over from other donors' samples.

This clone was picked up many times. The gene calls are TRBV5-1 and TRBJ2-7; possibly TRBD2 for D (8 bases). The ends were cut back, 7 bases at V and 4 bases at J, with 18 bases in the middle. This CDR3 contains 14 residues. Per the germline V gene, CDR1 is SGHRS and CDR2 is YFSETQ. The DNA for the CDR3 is TGCGCCAGCTCGGGGGGGACAGCATTTTACGAGCAGTACTTC. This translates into CASSGGTAFYEQYF.

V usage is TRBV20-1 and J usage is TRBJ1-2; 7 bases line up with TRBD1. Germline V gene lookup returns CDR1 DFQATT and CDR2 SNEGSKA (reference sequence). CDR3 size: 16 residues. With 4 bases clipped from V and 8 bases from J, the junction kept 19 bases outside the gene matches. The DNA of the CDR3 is TGCAGTGCTACAACCGGGACAGTGCGGGGGGCATGGGGCTACACCTTC. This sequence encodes CSATTGTVRGAWGYTF.

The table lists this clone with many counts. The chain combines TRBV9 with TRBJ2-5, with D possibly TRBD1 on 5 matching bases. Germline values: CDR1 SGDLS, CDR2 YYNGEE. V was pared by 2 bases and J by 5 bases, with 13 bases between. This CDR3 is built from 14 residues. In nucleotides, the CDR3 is TGTGCCAGCAGCGTGGGTCAGGGATGGGAGACCCAGTACTTC. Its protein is CASSVGQGWETQYF. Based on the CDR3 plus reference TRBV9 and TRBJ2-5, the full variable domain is DSGVTQTPKHLITATGQRVTLRCSPRSGDLSVYWYQQSLDQGLQFLIQYYNGEERAKGNILERFSAQQFPDLHSELNLSSLELGDSALYFCASSVGQGWETQYFGPGTRLLVL.

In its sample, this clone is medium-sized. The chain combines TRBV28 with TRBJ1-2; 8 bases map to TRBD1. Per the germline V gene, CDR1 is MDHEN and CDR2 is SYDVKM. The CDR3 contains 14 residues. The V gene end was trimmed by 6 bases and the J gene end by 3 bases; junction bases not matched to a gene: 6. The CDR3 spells CASRGAGGDYGYTF. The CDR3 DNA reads TGTGCCAGCAGGGGGGCAGGGGGCGACTATGGCTACACCTTC.

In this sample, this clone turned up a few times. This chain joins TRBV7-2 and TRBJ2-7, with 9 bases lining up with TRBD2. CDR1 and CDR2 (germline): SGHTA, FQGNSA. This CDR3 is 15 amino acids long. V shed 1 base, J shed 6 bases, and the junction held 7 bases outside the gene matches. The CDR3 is CASSLGASGTVEQYF. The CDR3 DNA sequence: TGTGCCAGCAGCTTAGGGGCTAGCGGGACGGTCGAGCAGTACTTC.

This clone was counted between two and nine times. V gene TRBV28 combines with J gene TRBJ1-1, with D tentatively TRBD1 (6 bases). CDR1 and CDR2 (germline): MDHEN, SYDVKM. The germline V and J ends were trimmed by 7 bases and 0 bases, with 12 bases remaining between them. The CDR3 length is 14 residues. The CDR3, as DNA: TGTGCCAGCATGGGGGGGCCAATGAACACTGAAGCTTTCTTT. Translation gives CASMGGPMNTEAFF.

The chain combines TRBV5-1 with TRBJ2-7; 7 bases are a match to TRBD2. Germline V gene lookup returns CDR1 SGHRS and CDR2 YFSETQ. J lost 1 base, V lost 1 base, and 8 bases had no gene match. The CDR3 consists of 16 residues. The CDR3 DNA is TGCGCCAGCAGCTTGCGAAGCGCTAGCGGATCCTACGAGCAGTACTTC. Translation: CASSLRSASGSYEQYF.

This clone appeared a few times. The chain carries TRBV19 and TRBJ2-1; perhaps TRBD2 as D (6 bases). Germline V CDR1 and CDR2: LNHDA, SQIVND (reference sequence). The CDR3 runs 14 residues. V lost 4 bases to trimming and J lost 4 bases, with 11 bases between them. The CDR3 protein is CASSRGVVYNEQFF. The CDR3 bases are TGTGCCAGTAGTAGGGGGGTCGTATACAATGAGCAGTTCTTC.

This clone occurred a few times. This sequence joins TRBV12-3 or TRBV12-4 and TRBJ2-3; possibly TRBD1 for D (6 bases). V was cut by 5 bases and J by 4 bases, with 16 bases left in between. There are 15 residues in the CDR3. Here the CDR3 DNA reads TGTGCCAGCAGTCTTCACAGGGCGGTGGCAGATACGCAGTATTTT. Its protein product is CASSLHRAVADTQYF.

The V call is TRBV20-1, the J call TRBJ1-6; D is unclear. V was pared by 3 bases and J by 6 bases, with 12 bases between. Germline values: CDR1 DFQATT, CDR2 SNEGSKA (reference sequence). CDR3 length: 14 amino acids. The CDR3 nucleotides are TGCAGTGCTAGGGTTCATACATCTAATTCACCCCTCCACTTT. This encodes CSARVHTSNSPLHF.

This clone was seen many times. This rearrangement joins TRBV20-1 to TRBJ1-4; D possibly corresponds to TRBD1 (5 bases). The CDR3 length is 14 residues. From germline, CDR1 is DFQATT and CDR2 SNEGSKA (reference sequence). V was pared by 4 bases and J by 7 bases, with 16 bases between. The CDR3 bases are TGCAGTGCTAAGGTGGGGGGAACGGTTGAAAAACTGTTTTTT. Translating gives CSAKVGGTVEKLFF.

The CDR3 reads CASSPAGLGQLGSPLHF. In DNA form, the CDR3 reads TGTGCCAGCAGCCCCGCTGGGTTGGGACAACTGGGCTCACCCCTCCACTTT. The chain is built from TRBV11-2 and TRBJ1-6, with a tentative D call TRBD1 (6 bases). Trimming left V 5 bases short and J 10 bases short, with 24 bases between. Germline CDR1 reads SGHAT; CDR2 reads FQNNGV. CDR3 size: 17 residues.

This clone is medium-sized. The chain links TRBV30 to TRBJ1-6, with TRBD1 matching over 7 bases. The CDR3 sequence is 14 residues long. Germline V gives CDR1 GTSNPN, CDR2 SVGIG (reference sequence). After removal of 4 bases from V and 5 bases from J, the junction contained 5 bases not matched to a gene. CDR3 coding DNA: TGTGCCTGGAACAGGGGAATCAATAATTCACCCCTCCACTTT. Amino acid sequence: CAWNRGINNSPLHF.

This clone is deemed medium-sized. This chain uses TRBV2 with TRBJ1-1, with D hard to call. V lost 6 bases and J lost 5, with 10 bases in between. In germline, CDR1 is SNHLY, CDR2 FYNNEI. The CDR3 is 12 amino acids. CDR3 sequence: CASRAGQTEAFF. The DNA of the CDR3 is TGTGCCAGCAGGGCAGGCCAAACTGAAGCTTTCTTT.

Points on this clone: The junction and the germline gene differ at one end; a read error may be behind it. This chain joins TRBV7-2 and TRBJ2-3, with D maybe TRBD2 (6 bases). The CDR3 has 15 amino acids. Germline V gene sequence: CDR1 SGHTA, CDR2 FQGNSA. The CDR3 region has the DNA TGTGCCAGCAGCTTATCGTCCGTGGGGGGAGATACTCAGTATTTT. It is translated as CASSLSSVGGDTQYF.

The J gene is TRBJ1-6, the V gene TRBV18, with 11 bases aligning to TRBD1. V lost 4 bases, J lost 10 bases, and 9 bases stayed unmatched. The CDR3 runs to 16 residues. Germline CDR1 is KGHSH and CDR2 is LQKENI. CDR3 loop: CASSQGTGGVKSPLHF. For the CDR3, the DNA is TGTGCCAGCTCACAAGGGACAGGGGGTGTAAAATCACCCCTCCACTTT.